There are a few counts of the clone carrying this T cell receptor beta chain. Its antigen is unidentified. The record originates from a study of CD8 T cells in ankylosing spondylitis. TCRdb called the 5' RACE reads again in MiXCR, with one record for every CDR3 protein. This sample has 100,000 to 150,000 distinct CDR3 sequences, with approximately 17% found just once. The study, taken as a whole, reports: Ankylosing spondylitis blood seemed to carry a telltale TCR beta motif made of eight highly homologous variants. There were earlier reports of some motif variants in reactive arthritis synovial fluid and blood. Clones linked to disease were reported to show significant enrichment in matched ankylosing spondylitis synovial fluid.

Germline-derived CDR1 and CDR2 are SGHRS and YFSETQ. The CDR3 spans 17 residues. V lost 4 bases and J lost 0; bases outside the gene matches: 8. Sequencing was carried out using blood, either unsorted or a sorted T cell fraction (not recorded which). The clonotype comes from a male donor with ankylosing spondylitis. The J gene is TRBJ2-5, the V gene TRBV5-1; 11 nucleotides align to TRBD2. CDR3 DNA sequence: TGCGCCAGCAGCACGCTAGCGGGGGGACACAACCAAGAGACCCAGTACTTC. Its protein is CASSTLAGGHNQETQYF.